This TCR beta chain was profiled in a study of a mutant IDH1 vaccine in newly diagnosed glioma. The time point was: week 47, end of study. A 20-mer mutant IDH1 peptide at 300 ug was injected subcutaneously with topical imiquimod. Whole-study findings and limits: Top-clonotype changes in peripheral T cells seemed unrelated to pseudoprogression.

Clones were read by immunoSEQ multiplex PCR, and TCRdb kept only the in-frame ones, dropping some. The repertoire holds roughly 25,000 clones, with about 81% as singletons. The V and J ends lost 0 bases and 7 bases respectively, with 12 bases between them. This CDR3 is built from 14 residues. Per germline, CDR1 MNHNY and CDR2 SVGAGI (reference sequence). Concerning this clone itself: Its antigen is undetermined.

The TCR was taken from a man aged 35-49 years with glioma. Some clones in this sample may be carry-over from other donors' samples. The V gene is TRBV6-6, the J gene TRBJ1-1; the D is unclear. Source: PBMCs, taken from a glioma patient whose treatment included an IDH1 peptide vaccine. The CDR3 reads CASSYSNLRVEAFF. The DNA of the CDR3 is TGTGCCAGCAGTTACTCGAATTTAAGGGTTGAAGCTTTCTTT.